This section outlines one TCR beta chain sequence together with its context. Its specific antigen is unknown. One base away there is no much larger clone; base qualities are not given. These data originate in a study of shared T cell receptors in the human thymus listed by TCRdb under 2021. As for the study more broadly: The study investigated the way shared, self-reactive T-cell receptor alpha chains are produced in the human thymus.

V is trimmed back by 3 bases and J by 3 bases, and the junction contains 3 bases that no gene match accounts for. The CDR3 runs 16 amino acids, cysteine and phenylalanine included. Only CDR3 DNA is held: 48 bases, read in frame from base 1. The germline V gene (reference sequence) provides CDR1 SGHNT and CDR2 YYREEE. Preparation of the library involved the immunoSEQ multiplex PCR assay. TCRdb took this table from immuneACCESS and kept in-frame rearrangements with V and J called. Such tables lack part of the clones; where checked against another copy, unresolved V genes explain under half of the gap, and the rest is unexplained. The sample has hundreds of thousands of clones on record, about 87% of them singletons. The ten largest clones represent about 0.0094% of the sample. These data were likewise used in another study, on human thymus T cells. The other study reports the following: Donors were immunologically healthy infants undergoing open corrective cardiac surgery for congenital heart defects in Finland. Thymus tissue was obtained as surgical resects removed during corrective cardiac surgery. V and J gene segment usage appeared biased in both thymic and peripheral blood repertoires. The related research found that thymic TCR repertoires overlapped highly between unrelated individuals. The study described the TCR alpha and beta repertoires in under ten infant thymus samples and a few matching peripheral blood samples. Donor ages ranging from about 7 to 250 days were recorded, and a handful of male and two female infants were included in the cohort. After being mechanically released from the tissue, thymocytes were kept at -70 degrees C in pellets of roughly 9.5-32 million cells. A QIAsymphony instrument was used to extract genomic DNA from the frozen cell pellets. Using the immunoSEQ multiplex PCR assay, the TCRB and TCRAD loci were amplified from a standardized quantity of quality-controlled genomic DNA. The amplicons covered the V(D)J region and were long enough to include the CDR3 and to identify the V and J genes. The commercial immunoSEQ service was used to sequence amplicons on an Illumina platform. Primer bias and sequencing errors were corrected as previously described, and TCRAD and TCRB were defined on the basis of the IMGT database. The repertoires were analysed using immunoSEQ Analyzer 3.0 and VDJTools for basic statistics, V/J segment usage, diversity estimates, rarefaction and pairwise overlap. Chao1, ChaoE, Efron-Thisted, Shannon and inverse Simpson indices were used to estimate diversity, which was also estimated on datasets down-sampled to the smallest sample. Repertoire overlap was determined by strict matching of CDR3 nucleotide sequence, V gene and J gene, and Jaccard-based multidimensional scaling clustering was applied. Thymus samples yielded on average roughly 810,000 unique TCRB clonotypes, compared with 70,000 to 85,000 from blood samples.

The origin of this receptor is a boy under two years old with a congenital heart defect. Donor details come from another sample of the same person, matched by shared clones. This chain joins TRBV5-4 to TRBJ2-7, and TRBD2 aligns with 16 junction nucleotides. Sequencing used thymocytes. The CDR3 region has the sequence CASSWGLAGGDYEQYF. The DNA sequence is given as TGTGCCAGCAGCTGGGGACTAGCGGGAGGGGACTACGAGCAGTACTTC.